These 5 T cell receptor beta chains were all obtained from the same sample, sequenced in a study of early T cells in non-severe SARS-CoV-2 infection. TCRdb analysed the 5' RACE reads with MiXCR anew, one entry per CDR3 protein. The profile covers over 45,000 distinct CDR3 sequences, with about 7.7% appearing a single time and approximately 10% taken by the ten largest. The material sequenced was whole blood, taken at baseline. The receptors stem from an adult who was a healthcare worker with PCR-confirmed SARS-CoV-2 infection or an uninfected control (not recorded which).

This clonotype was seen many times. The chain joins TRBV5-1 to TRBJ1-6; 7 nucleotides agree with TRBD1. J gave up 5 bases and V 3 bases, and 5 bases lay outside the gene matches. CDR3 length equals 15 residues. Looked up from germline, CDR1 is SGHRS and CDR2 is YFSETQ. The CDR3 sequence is CASSSDRIHNSPLHF. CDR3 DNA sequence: TGCGCCAGCAGCTCGGACAGGATTCATAATTCACCCCTCCACTTT.

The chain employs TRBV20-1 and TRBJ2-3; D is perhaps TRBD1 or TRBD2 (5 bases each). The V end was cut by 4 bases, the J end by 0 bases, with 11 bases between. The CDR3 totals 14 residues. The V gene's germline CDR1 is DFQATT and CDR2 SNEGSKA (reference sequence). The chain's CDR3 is CSANPGPSTDTQYF. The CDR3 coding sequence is TGCAGTGCTAATCCGGGACCTAGCACAGATACGCAGTATTTT.

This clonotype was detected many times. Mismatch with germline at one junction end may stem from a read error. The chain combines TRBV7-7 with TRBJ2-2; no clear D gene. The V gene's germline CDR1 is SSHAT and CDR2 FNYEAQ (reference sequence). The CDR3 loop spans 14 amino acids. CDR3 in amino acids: CASSLEERFGELFF. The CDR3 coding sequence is TGTGCTAGCAGCTTAGAGGAACGCTTTGGGGAGCTGTTTTTT.

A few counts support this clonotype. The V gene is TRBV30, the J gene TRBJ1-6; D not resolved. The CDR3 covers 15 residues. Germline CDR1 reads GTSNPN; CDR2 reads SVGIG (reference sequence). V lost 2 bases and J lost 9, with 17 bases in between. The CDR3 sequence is CAWSTETVITSPLHF. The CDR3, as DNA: TGTGCCTGGAGTACGGAGACGGTGATAACTTCACCCCTCCACTTT.

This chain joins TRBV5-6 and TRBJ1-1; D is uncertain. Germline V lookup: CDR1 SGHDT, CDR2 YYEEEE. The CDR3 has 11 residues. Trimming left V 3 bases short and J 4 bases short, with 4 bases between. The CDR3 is CASSWGTEAFF. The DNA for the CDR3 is TGTGCCAGCAGCTGGGGCACTGAAGCTTTCTTT.